The T cell receptor (beta chain) described here comes from a study of response to subunit inactivated influenza vaccine. General study findings and limits: Each seasonal flu vaccination may recruit only limited new T cells, authors suggested.

To note about this clonotype: No antigen is known for it.

The CDR3 is 16 amino acids. The germline V gene has CDR1 MGHRA and CDR2 YSYEKL. J lost 2 bases, V lost 5 bases, and 9 bases had no gene match. One entry per CDR3 protein, called by TCRdb with MiXCR from the RT-PCR reads. Of approximately 680,000 distinct CDR3 sequences in the sample, 15% to 19% were seen once. V is TRBV4-1 and J is TRBJ2-4, with TRBD1 matching 7 bases. The sequenced sample was PBMCs from blood, obtained 11 to 12 days after vaccination. The sequence was collected from a middle-aged man who received an inactivated influenza vaccine. CDR3 bases: TGCGCCAGCAGCGTGCCGGGACAGAGTTCCAAAAACATTCAGTACTTC. This codes for CASSVPGQSSKNIQYF.